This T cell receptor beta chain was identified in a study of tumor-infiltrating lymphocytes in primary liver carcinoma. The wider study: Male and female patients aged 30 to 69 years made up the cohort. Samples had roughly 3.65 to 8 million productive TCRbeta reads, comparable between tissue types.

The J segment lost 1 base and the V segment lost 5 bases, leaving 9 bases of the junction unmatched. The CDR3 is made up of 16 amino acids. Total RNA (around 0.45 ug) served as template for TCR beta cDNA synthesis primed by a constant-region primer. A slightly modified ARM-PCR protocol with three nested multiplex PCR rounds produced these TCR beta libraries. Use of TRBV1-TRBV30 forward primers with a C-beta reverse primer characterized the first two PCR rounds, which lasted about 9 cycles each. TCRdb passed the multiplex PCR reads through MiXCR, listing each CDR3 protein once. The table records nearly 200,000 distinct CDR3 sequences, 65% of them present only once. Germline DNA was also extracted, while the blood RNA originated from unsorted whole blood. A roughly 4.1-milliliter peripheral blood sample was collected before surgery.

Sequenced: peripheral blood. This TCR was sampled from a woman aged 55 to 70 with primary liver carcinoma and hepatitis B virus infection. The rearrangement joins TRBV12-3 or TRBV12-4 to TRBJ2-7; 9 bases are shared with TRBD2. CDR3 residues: CASSPRLAETSYEQYF. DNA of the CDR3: TGTGCCAGCAGTCCGAGACTAGCGGAAACTTCCTACGAGCAGTACTTC.